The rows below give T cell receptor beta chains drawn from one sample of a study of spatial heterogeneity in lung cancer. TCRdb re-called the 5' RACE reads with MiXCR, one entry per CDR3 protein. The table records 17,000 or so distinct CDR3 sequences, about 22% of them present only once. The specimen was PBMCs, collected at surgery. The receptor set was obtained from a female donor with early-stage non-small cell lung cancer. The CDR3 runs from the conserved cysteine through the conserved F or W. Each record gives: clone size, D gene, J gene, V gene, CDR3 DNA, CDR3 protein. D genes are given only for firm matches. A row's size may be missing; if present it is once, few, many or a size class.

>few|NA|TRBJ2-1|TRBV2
TGTGCCAGCACCGTCAACTACAATGAGCAGTTCTTC
CASTVNYNEQFF
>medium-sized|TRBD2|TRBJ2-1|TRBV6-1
TGTGCCAGCAGTGAAGGACTAGCGGGAGGTTTACGGTTCTTC
CASSEGLAGGLRFF
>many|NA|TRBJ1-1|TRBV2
TGTGCCAGCACTAAGAGCGGAGGAACTGAAGCTTTCTTT
CASTKSGGTEAFF
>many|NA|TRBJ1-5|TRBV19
TGTGCCAGTAGCATGAGAGAGAATCAGCCCCAGCATTTT
CASSMRENQPQHF
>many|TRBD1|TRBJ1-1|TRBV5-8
TGTGCCAGCAGCCCCTTGGGACAGGTTATCACTGAAGCTTTCTTT
CASSPLGQVITEAFF
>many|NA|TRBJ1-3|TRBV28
TGTGCCAGCAGTTTGTCGACAGTGGTAAACACCATATATTTT
CASSLSTVVNTIYF
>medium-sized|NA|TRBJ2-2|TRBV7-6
TGTGCCAGCAGCTTATATGGGTCCGGGGAGCTGTTTTTT
CASSLYGSGELFF
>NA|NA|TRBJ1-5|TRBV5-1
TGCGCCAGCAGCGCCCAGGGCGGGCAGCCCCAGCATTTT
CASSAQGGQPQHF
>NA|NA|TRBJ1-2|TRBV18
TGTGCCAGCTCACCAGATGAGGGCTTCTATGGCTACACCTTC
CASSPDEGFYGYTF
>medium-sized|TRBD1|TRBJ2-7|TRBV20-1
TGCAGTGCTTGGAGGGACAGGGCATACGAGCAGTACTTC
CSAWRDRAYEQYF
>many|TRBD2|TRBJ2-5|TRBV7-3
TGTGCCAGCAGCTTAACCGGGGGGGAGACCCAGTACTTC
CASSLTGGETQYF
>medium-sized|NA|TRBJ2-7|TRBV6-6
TGTGCCAGCAGACCCGGTGACACGGCCTACGAGCAGTACTTC
CASRPGDTAYEQYF
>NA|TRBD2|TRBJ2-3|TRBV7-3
TGTGCCAGCAGCCCCACTGGGACTAGCGGGCGCTTTCGGCGCACAGATACGCAGTATTTT
CASSPTGTSGRFRRTDTQYF
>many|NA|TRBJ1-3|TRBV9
TGTGCCAGCAGCGTAGACTTCTCAGGAAACACCATATATTTT
CASSVDFSGNTIYF
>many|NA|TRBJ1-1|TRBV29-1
TGCAGCGTTGCGGACGGGAACACTGAAGCTTTCTTT
CSVADGNTEAFF
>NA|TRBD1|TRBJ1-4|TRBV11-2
TGTGCCAGCAGCTCGCGGAGGACAGGGTGCGCCGGAAAACTGTTTTTT
CASSSRRTGCAGKLFF
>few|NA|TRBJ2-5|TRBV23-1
TGCGCCAGCCCCGGGGGAGTTGGGCAAGAGACCCAGTACTTC
CASPGGVGQETQYF
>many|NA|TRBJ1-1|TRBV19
TGTGCCAGTAGTATAAGCAGGGGCACTGAAGCTTTCTTT
CASSISRGTEAFF
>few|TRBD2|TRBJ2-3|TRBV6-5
TGTGCCAGCAGCCTAGGACTAGCGGGAACGAATACGCAGTATTTT
CASSLGLAGTNTQYF
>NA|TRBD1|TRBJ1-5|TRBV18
TGTGCCAGCTCACCACCCGGCAGGGGGCTTCAGCCCCAGCATTTT
CASSPPGRGLQPQHF
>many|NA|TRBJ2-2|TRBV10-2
TGCGCCAGCAGTGGAAATAGCGGCACCGGGGAGCTGTTTTTT
CASSGNSGTGELFF
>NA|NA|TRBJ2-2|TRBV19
TGTGCCAGTAGACACCAGGCGGCGAACACCGGGGAGCTGTTTTTT
CASRHQAANTGELFF
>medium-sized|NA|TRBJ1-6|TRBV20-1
TGCAGTGCTAGTTTTCGGGGGGGGGATTCACCCCTCCACTTT
CSASFRGGDSPLHF
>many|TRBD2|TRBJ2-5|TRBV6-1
TGTGCCAGCAGTGAACTCCCTAGCGGGACGCGAGAGACCCAGTACTTC
CASSELPSGTRETQYF
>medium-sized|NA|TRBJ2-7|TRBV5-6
TGTGCCAGCAGCGGGGGGAACTCACCTTCCCGGTACTTC
CASSGGNSPSRYF
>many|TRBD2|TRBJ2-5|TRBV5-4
TGTGCCAGCAGCTTGGGCGGGGGAAAGGAGACCCAGTACTTC
CASSLGGGKETQYF
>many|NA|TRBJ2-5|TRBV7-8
TGTGCCAGCAGCCCGGCAGGGGGGAGCCCCCAAGAGACCCAGTACTTC
CASSPAGGSPQETQYF
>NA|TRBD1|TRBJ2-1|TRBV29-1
TGCAGCGTTGATGTGACAGGGTTAGGTAATGAGCAGTTCTTC
CSVDVTGLGNEQFF
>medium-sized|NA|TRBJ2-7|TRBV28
TGTGCCAGCAGTTTATTCCTCGCAGGTCCTTCGGGGTACTTC
CASSLFLAGPSGYF
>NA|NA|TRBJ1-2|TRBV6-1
TGTGCCAGCAGTGAAGTCATATACGGCTACACCTTC
CASSEVIYGYTF
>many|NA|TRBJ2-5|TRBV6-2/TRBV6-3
TGTGCCAGCAGTCTTCATGAGACCCAGTACTTC
CASSLHETQYF
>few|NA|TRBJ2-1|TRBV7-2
TGTGCCAGCAGTTATGGATCCGGGAGCTCCTACAATGAGCAGTTCTTC
CASSYGSGSSYNEQFF
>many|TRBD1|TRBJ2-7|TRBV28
TGTGCCAGCAGACTTCAGGGGGCGCAAGGCTACGAGCAGTACTTC
CASRLQGAQGYEQYF
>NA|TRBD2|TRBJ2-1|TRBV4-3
TGCGCCAGCAGCCAACTACTAGCGGGAGGGCCTCATGAGCAGTTCTTC
CASSQLLAGGPHEQFF
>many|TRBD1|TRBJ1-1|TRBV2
TGTGCCAGCAGAGCCGGGACAGGGGGTCACACTGAAGCTTTCTTT
CASRAGTGGHTEAFF
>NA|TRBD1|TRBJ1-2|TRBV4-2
TGTGCCAGCAGCCCCTTCTGGGTCATCGGGGACAGCCAATTTAACTATGGCTACACCTTC
CASSPFWVIGDSQFNYGYTF
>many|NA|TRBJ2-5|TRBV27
TGTGCCAGCAGTTTTAACGGTCTACAGGGAACCGAGACCCAGTACTTC
CASSFNGLQGTETQYF
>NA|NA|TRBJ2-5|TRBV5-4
TGTGCCAGCAGCTCCGGGGCAGACTACCAAGAGACCCAGTACTTC
CASSSGADYQETQYF
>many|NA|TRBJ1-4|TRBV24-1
TGTGCCACCAGTGATTCGCGTAATGAAAAACTGTTTTTT
CATSDSRNEKLFF
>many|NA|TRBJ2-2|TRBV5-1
TGCGCCAGCAGAGGTGCCGGGGAGCTGTTTTTT
CASRGAGELFF
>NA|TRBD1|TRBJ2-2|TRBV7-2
TGTGCCAGCAGCTTCGACAGGGGAATCGGGGAGCTGTTTTTT
CASSFDRGIGELFF
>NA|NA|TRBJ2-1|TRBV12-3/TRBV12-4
TGTGCCAGCAGTTTCCCCCATGAGCAGTTCTTC
CASSFPHEQFF
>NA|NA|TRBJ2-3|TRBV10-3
TGTGCCATCCGGCTTAGCGACACAGATACGCAGTATTTT
CAIRLSDTDTQYF